Below, one T cell receptor (beta chain) is given with its context. Antigen unknown. Here the gene names and germline are mouse. The read falls 1 residue short of the CDR3 end, and the missing part is taken from the germline J gene. The sample is drawn from a study of tissue T cells after allogeneic stem cell transplantation. The study's findings and limits: Anatomically similar tissues had similar TCR repertoires within each patient.

Profiling relied on immunoSEQ multiplex PCR, and the TCRdb table lists in-frame clones only, not all of them. The table includes about 22,000 clones, 72% detected once. Germline values: CDR1 NNHNN, CDR2 SYGAGS (reference sequence). Trimming pared 3 bases from V and 5 bases from J, leaving 9 bases between. This CDR3 is built from 13 residues. This sequence joins TRBV13-2 and TRBJ2-1; D is unresolved. This sequence was found in a female BALB/c mouse in good health. This strain's MHC haplotype is H2-d. The sequenced material came from spleen. The chain's CDR3 is CASGAQGNAEQFF. CDR3 DNA, as far as it was read: TGTGCCAGCGGTGCCCAAGGGAATGCTGAGCAGTTC.